Shown below are 32 T cell receptor beta chains from a single sample sequenced in a study of blood T cell repertoires in COVID-19. Only in-frame clones appear in the TCRdb table, and some are missing; sequencing was by immunoSEQ multiplex PCR. Found here are hundreds of thousands of clones, 65% to 90% of them singletons; the top ten hold approximately 7.6%. The sample taken for sequencing was peripheral blood. Receptors were obtained from a human donor in a cohort sampled during active COVID-19.

This chain connects TRBV12-3 or TRBV12-4 to TRBJ2-3, with D unclear. With 3 bases removed from V and 3 bases from J, the gap between germline ends came to 7 bases. The CDR3 consists of 13 residues. The CDR3 region is CASSLFPTDTQYF. CDR3 bases: TGTGCCAGCAGTTTGTTTCCAACAGATACGCAGTATTTT.

The genes are TRBV18 and TRBJ2-7, with TRBD1 matching over 7 bases. Germline CDR1 reads KGHSH; CDR2 reads LQKENI. V lost 5 bases, J lost 6 bases, and 16 bases stayed unmatched. This CDR3 contains 16 residues. DNA of the CDR3: TGTGCCAGCTCATCAAACAACAGGGGCCTTGATTTCGAGCAGTACTTC. Residues: CASSSNNRGLDFEQYF. Together with reference TRBV18 and TRBJ2-7, the CDR3 gives the full variable domain: NAGVMQNPRHLVRRRGQEARLRCSPMKGHSHVYWYRQLPEEGLKFMVYLQKENIIDESGMPKERFSAEFPKEGPSILRIQQVVRGDSAAYFCASSSNNRGLDFEQYFGPGTRLTVT.

This clone appeared a single time. The chain has TRBV12-3 or TRBV12-4 and TRBJ1-1; perhaps TRBD1 as D (5 bases). The CDR3 sequence is 13 residues long. The V end lost 3 bases, the J end lost 6 bases, and 11 bases lay between the germline ends. The CDR3 coding sequence is TGTGCCAGCAGTTTGGGGGTAGCGGCTGAAGCTTTCTTT. It is translated as CASSLGVAAEAFF.

The V and J genes are TRBV6-5 and TRBJ1-3; weak D call: TRBD1 (6 bases). Germline V lookup: CDR1 MNHEY, CDR2 SVGAGI. Trimming stripped 10 bases from V and 8 bases from J, with 15 bases between. This CDR3 region has 12 residues. The CDR3 coding sequence is TGTGCCATTGCAGACAGGACCTACACCATATATTTT. Amino acid sequence: CAIADRTYTIYF.

This chain joins TRBV7-3 and TRBJ1-1; 8 bases are shared with TRBD1. The CDR3 is 17 residues long. Germline V gene lookup returns CDR1 SGHTA and CDR2 FQGTGA. V lost 4 bases, J lost 1 base, and 11 bases stayed unmatched. CDR3 amino acids: CASSSGRIDRGNTEAFF. Here the CDR3 DNA reads TGTGCCAGCAGCTCCGGGCGAATCGACAGGGGGAACACTGAAGCTTTCTTT.

The chain links TRBV29-1 to TRBJ2-7, with 8 bases fitting TRBD1. The CDR3 is made up of 14 amino acids. Germline V gives CDR1 SQVTM, CDR2 ANQGSEA. The V gene end was trimmed by 0 bases and the J gene end by 3 bases; junction bases not matched to a gene: 4. The CDR3 reads CSVEDPTGGYEQYF. The CDR3 region has the DNA TGCAGCGTTGAAGATCCCACAGGGGGCTACGAGCAGTACTTC.

This clone was detected only once. The V and J genes are TRBV19 and TRBJ1-5; 9 bases are shared with TRBD1. Germline CDR1 reads LNHDA; CDR2 reads SQIVND (reference sequence). Trimming at V came to 9 bases and at J to 4 bases, leaving 10 bases not matched to a gene. This CDR3 comprises 15 residues. In DNA, the CDR3 is TGTGCCAGCCGTGGGGGACAGGGAAGGAATCAGCCCCAGCATTTT. Its translation is CASRGGQGRNQPQHF.

The rearrangement links TRBV15 to TRBJ2-3, with D uncertain. Germline CDR1 and CDR2: LNHNV and YYDKDF (reference sequence). The germline V and J ends were trimmed by 3 bases and 0 bases, with 16 bases remaining between them. CDR3 length: 17 amino acids. This CDR3 is CATSSPRGSQSTDTQYF. The CDR3 DNA follows: TGTGCCACCAGCAGTCCCAGAGGCAGTCAAAGCACAGATACGCAGTATTTT.

V is TRBV2 and J is TRBJ2-6, with a weak D call TRBD1 (5 bases). CDR1 is SNHLY and CDR2 is FYNNEI in the germline V gene. Between the trimmed V and J ends, which lost 7 bases and 1 base, there was a span of 11 bases. This CDR3 spans 15 amino acids. CDR3 residues: CASTSDISGANVLTF. The CDR3 DNA reads TGTGCCAGCACTTCGGACATTTCTGGGGCCAACGTCCTGACTTTC.

The chain is built from TRBV6-5 and TRBJ1-3; tentatively, D is TRBD1 (6 bases). The germline gives CDR1 MNHEY, CDR2 SVGAGI. V was trimmed by 8 bases and J by 0 bases, leaving 14 bases between them. There are 15 residues in the CDR3. The CDR3 spells CASGGSPSSGNTIYF. CDR3 DNA sequence: TGTGCCAGCGGGGGCAGCCCGAGCTCTGGAAACACCATATATTTT.

The chain couples TRBV9 to TRBJ1-6; D gene unclear. The CDR3 consists of 13 residues. Trimming took off 4 bases at V and 5 bases at J, with 7 bases between the two ends. Per the germline V gene, CDR1 is SGDLS and CDR2 is YYNGEE. CDR3 loop: CASSSSDNSPLHF. The CDR3 DNA follows: TGTGCCAGCAGCTCATCAGATAATTCACCCCTCCACTTT.

This clone was detected once. The V gene is TRBV18, the J gene TRBJ1-5; no firm D call. The CDR3 runs to 13 residues. The germline CDR1 and CDR2 sequences are KGHSH and LQKENI. V was trimmed by 8 bases and J by 3 bases, leaving 11 bases between them. For the CDR3, the DNA is TGTGCCAGCCTGTTTGGAGCCAATCAGCCCCAGCATTTT. Protein sequence: CASLFGANQPQHF.

The chain joins TRBV5-1 to TRBJ2-3; 9 bases agree with TRBD2. The CDR3 has 16 amino acids. The V and J ends lost 0 bases and 4 bases, in that order; junction bases with no gene match: 6. Germline V gene data show CDR1 as SGHRS and CDR2 as YFSETQ. The CDR3 region is CASSLVGSGGPDTQYF. CDR3 sequence (DNA): TGCGCCAGCAGCTTGGTAGGTAGCGGGGGTCCAGATACGCAGTATTTT.

The J gene is TRBJ1-5, the V gene TRBV12-3 or TRBV12-4; D is unclear. The V and J ends lost 7 bases and 7 bases respectively, with 14 bases between them. This CDR3 comprises 13 residues. CDR3 in DNA: TGTGCCAGCACCCTGAGGGCCGGGCAGCCCCAGCATTTT. This codes for CASTLRAGQPQHF.

The V gene is TRBV9, the J gene TRBJ2-1; 9 nucleotides match TRBD2. The CDR3 has 15 residues. V was clipped by 4 bases and J by 6 bases; unmatched bases: 8. The germline V gene has CDR1 SGDLS and CDR2 YYNGEE. The CDR3 coding sequence is TGTGCCAGCAGCTTGATTAGCGGGGGTTCCAATGAGCAGTTCTTC. It specifies CASSLISGGSNEQFF.

The chain is built from TRBV6-1 and TRBJ1-2; 10 bases line up with TRBD1. Germline CDR1 MNHNS, CDR2 SASEGT. The CDR3 sequence is 15 residues long. The V segment lost 2 bases and the J segment 8 bases; nucleotides outside the gene matches: 8. CDR3 residues: CASSESGTGAFGYTF. The CDR3 region has the DNA TGTGCCAGCAGTGAAAGTGGGACAGGGGCGTTCGGCTACACCTTC.

V and J are TRBV19 and TRBJ1-1, with D tentatively TRBD1 (6 bases). The germline V and J ends were trimmed by 3 bases and 5 bases, with 13 bases remaining between them. CDR1 and CDR2 from the germline V gene are LNHDA and SQIVND (reference sequence). This CDR3 has 14 residues. This CDR3 is CASSMRGRTTEAFF. The CDR3 DNA reads TGTGCCAGTAGTATGCGGGGGCGGACGACTGAAGCTTTCTTT. Full variable domain (rest looked up from reference TRBV19 and TRBJ1-1): DGGITQSPKYLFRKEGQNVTLSCEQNLNHDAMYWYRQDPGQGLRLIYYSQIVNDFQKGDIAEGYSVSREKKESFPLTVTSAQKNPTAFYLCASSMRGRTTEAFFGQGTRLTVV.

This chain links TRBV29-1 with TRBJ1-1, with 9 bases aligning to TRBD1. CDR3 size: 13 residues. V was clipped by 7 bases and J by 6 bases; unmatched bases: 9. Looked up from germline, CDR1 is SQVTM and CDR2 is ANQGSEA. CDR3 loop: CSARDRETPEAFF. DNA for the CDR3: TGCAGCGCTCGGGACAGGGAGACTCCTGAAGCTTTCTTT.

The table lists this clone with a few counts. The chain joins TRBV7-3 to TRBJ2-5; 10 bases are shared with TRBD1. Trimming removed 4 bases from V and 4 bases from J; junction bases left unmatched: 0. Germline CDR1 and CDR2: SGHTA and FQGTGA. This CDR3 spans 13 amino acids. The CDR3 sequence is CASSWTGGETQYF. CDR3 bases: TGTGCCAGCAGCTGGACAGGGGGAGAGACCCAGTACTTC. The variable domain in full, completed from reference TRBV7-3 and TRBJ2-5, reads GAGVSQTPSNKVTEKGKYVELRCDPISGHTALYWYRQSLGQGPEFLIYFQGTGAADDSGLPNDRFFAVRPEGSVSTLKIQRTERGDSAVYLCASSWTGGETQYFGPGTRLLVL.

This chain connects TRBV21-1 to TRBJ1-5; no check of the table's D call, TRBD1, against the DNA was made. TRBV21-1 is a listed pseudogene. The CDR3 loop spans 19 amino acids. The CDR3 region has the DNA TGTGCCAGCAGCAACAGTTTTTCAGGGGGCGGCTTTAGCAATCAGCCCCAGCATTTT. Translation gives CASSNSFSGGGFSNQPQHF.

This chain links TRBV14 with TRBJ1-1; 9 nucleotides line up with TRBD1. With V trimmed by 5 bases and J by 5 bases, 3 bases remained unmatched. The germline gives CDR1 SGHDN, CDR2 FVKESK. CDR3 length: 13 amino acids. CDR3 DNA: TGTGCCAGCAGCAGGGACAGGGAAACTGAAGCTTTCTTT. Residues: CASSRDRETEAFF.

The chain links TRBV7-2 to TRBJ2-1; 11 nucleotides line up with TRBD2. J was trimmed by 4 bases and V by 6 bases; bases with no gene match: 11. Germline values: CDR1 SGHTA, CDR2 FQGNSA. This CDR3 is 17 amino acids long. Here the CDR3 reads CASRDSSGGPIYNEQFF. CDR3 DNA sequence: TGTGCCAGCAGGGACTCTAGCGGGGGGCCGATATACAATGAGCAGTTCTTC.

This clone was observed a few times. The chain recombines TRBV7-3 with TRBJ2-3; TRBD1 is a possible D gene (6 bases). This CDR3 is 15 amino acids long. Trimming took off 6 bases at V and 0 bases at J, with 13 bases between the two ends. Germline assignment: CDR1 SGHTA and CDR2 FQGTGA. The CDR3 bases are TGTGCCAGCAGTCTAATACAGGGCAGCACAGATACGCAGTATTTT. This translates into CASSLIQGSTDTQYF.

The rearrangement links TRBV7-9 to TRBJ1-5; no definite D call. This CDR3 region has 15 residues. V was shortened by 5 bases and J by 3 bases, with 14 bases between the two germline ends. Germline V gene lookup returns CDR1 SEHNR and CDR2 FQNEAQ (reference sequence). CDR3 region: CASSPPGATNQPQHF. The CDR3 DNA follows: TGTGCCAGCAGCCCACCGGGAGCAACCAATCAGCCCCAGCATTTT.

This sequence joins TRBV3-1 (or the pseudogene TRBV3-2) and TRBJ1-1; D unresolved. V dropped 1 base and J dropped 4 bases, with 10 bases sitting between them. The CDR3 is 14 residues long. CDR1 is LGHDT, CDR2 YNNKEL, per germline (reference sequence). Here the CDR3 reads CASSQGVRGTEAFF. The DNA of the CDR3 is TGTGCCAGCAGCCAAGGGGTAAGAGGCACTGAAGCTTTCTTT.

The V call is TRBV6-5, the J call TRBJ1-1; tentatively, D is TRBD1 (6 bases). Trimming shortened V by 6 bases and J by 8 bases, and 10 bases separated the two germline ends. This CDR3 is 11 amino acids long. The germline V gene has CDR1 MNHEY and CDR2 SVGAGI. Here the CDR3 reads CASRVGAEAFF. The CDR3 region has the DNA TGTGCCAGCAGGGTGGGGGCCGAAGCTTTCTTT.

V is TRBV3-1 (or the pseudogene TRBV3-2) and J is TRBJ1-2, with 7 nucleotides matching TRBD1. CDR3 size: 13 residues. Germline CDR1 is LGHDT and CDR2 is YNNKEL (reference sequence). The J segment lost 4 bases and the V segment lost 3 bases, leaving 2 bases of the junction unmatched. The CDR3 sequence is CASSQGQRYGYTF. As DNA, the CDR3 is TGTGCCAGCAGCCAGGGACAGCGCTATGGCTACACCTTC.

This clone is a singleton in its sample. The chain has TRBV9 and TRBJ2-1; a possible D gene is TRBD2 (6 bases). Germline V gives CDR1 SGDLS, CDR2 YYNGEE. V was clipped by 2 bases and J by 8 bases, with 14 bases between them. The CDR3 totals 14 residues. CDR3 amino acids: CASSVGGTVDEQFF. In DNA, the CDR3 is TGTGCCAGCAGCGTTGGCGGGACGGTGGATGAGCAGTTCTTC.

This clone was seen only once. The chain has TRBV5-4 and TRBJ2-1, with a possible D match to TRBD1 (5 bases). CDR1 SGHNT and CDR2 YYREEE come from the germline V gene (reference sequence). V lost 1 base and J 9 bases, leaving 8 bases between the germline ends. The CDR3 sequence is 12 residues long. The CDR3 DNA is TGTGCCAGCAGCTTGACTGGGGCTGAGCAGTTCTTC. It translates to CASSLTGAEQFF.

V is TRBV5-1 and J is TRBJ1-1, with 7 positions matching TRBD1. CDR3 length: 14 residues. The germline V gene encodes CDR1 SGHRS and CDR2 YFSETQ. V trimming: 8 bases; J trimming: 0 bases; junction bases outside the gene matches: 7. CDR3 sequence: CASRTGAMNTEAFF. CDR3 nucleotides: TGCGCCAGTCGAACAGGGGCTATGAACACTGAAGCTTTCTTT.

J is TRBJ2-4 and V is TRBV13; 9 bases map to TRBD1. The ends lost 4 bases at V and 6 bases at J; junction bases unmatched: 7. Looked up from germline, CDR1 is PRHDT and CDR2 is FYEKMQ (reference sequence). CDR3 size: 15 residues. CDR3 residues: CASSSTGGWINIQYF. For the CDR3, the DNA is TGTGCCAGCAGCTCCACAGGGGGCTGGATAAACATTCAGTACTTC.

The chain joins TRBV6-5 to TRBJ1-6, with 9 bases that match TRBD1. The CDR3 length is 15 residues. From germline, CDR1 is MNHEY and CDR2 SVGAGI. Trimming at V came to 5 bases and at J to 7 bases, leaving 6 bases not matched to a gene. The CDR3 protein is CASSKPGTGNSPLHF. The CDR3 DNA follows: TGTGCCAGCAGTAAGCCGGGGACAGGGAATTCACCCCTCCACTTT.